The present TCR beta chain was sequenced within a study of T cell changes during pregnancy in multiple sclerosis. The CDR3 spans 13 residues. V shed 7 bases and J shed 3 bases, with 16 bases lying between them. Germline assignment: CDR1 SQVTM and CDR2 ANQGSEA. Some clones are missing from TCRdb's copy, which holds only in-frame ones; the method was immunoSEQ multiplex PCR. The profile covers about 85,000 clones, with 90% to 95% appearing a single time and 2.5% to 3% taken by the ten largest. V is TRBV29-1 and J is TRBJ2-7, with a weak D call TRBD2 (7 bases). The source material was peripheral blood, sampled in the first trimester of pregnancy. The source is a female donor with multiple sclerosis, enrolled in a pregnancy study. The CDR3 DNA reads TGCAGCGCCGCACGGGGGGCTAGCTACGAGCAGTACTTC. It codes for CSAARGASYEQYF.